Presented here are 27 T cell receptor beta chains from one specimen sequenced in a study of graft-versus-host responses after intestinal transplantation. TCRdb's copy holds only in-frame clones and misses some; the assay was immunoSEQ multiplex PCR. The sample consists of around 25,000 clones, roughly 43% of them appearing once. The sample was alloreactive CD4+ T cells from a mixed lymphocyte reaction culture, taken before intestinal transplant. Subset given: CFSE-low proliferating T cells sorted from roughly six-day pre-transplant mixed lymphocyte reaction (GvH or HvG direction). The receptors derive from a human patient who received an intestinal transplant.

J is TRBJ2-7 and V is TRBV28, with 10 nucleotides matching TRBD1. V lost 6 bases, J lost 4 bases, and 9 bases stayed unmatched. The germline gives CDR1 MDHEN, CDR2 SYDVKM. There are 15 residues in the CDR3. The CDR3 loop reads CASRKPGQGMYEQYF. CDR3 DNA: TGTGCCAGCAGAAAACCGGGACAGGGGATGTACGAGCAGTACTTC.

The chain carries TRBV7-2 and TRBJ2-1; D may be TRBD2 (6 bases). Per the germline V gene, CDR1 is SGHTA and CDR2 is FQGNSA. V shed 7 bases and J shed 0 bases, with 13 bases lying between them. This CDR3 spans 15 amino acids. The CDR3 DNA reads as TGTGCCAGCAATAATCGGGGGAGCTCCTACAATGAGCAGTTCTTC. Translated, it gives CASNNRGSSYNEQFF.

This rearrangement joins TRBV15 to TRBJ1-4, with D hard to call. Germline V lookup: CDR1 LNHNV, CDR2 YYDKDF (reference sequence). Trimming pared 3 bases from V and 0 bases from J, leaving 11 bases between. The CDR3 extends over 16 amino acids. The CDR3 loop reads CATSRGLSATNEKLFF. CDR3 coding DNA: TGTGCCACCAGCAGGGGCTTATCCGCAACTAATGAAAAACTGTTTTTT.

This clone was found a few times. J is TRBJ2-3 and V is TRBV11-3; a weak D match, TRBD1 (5 bases). Germline V gene sequence: CDR1 SGHNT, CDR2 YENEEA. The ends were cut back, 1 base at V and 3 bases at J, with 14 bases in the middle. This CDR3 is 16 amino acids long. The CDR3 spells CASSLGGRSKTDTQYF. DNA of the CDR3: TGTGCCAGCAGCTTAGGGGGCAGGTCGAAGACAGATACGCAGTATTTT.

The chain couples TRBV7-4 to TRBJ2-7, with 13 bases fitting TRBD2. The CDR3 spans 21 residues. The J segment lost 1 base and the V segment lost 1 base, leaving 16 bases of the junction unmatched. Germline CDR1 and CDR2: SGHVT and SQSDAQ. In DNA form, the CDR3 reads TGTGCCAGCAGCTTAGTGTCTGGGGGGGGACTAGCGGGACTACAATCCTACGAGCAGTACTTC. Amino acid sequence: CASSLVSGGGLAGLQSYEQYF.

DNA of the CDR3: TGCGCCAGCAGCGTAGAGGGAGGCGGTGGGGCCAACGTCCTGACTTTC. It is translated as CASSVEGGGGANVLTF. This chain connects TRBV5-1 to TRBJ2-6, with D perhaps TRBD2 (6 bases). The germline V gene encodes CDR1 SGHRS and CDR2 YFSETQ. The CDR3 consists of 16 residues. V was pared by 4 bases and J by 3 bases, with 14 bases between. The full variable domain, in which reference TRBV5-1 and TRBJ2-6 provide the parts outside the CDR3, is KAGVTQTPRYLIKTRGQQVTLSCSPISGHRSVSWYQQTPGQGLQFLFEYFSETQRNKGNFPGRFSGRQFSNSRSEMNVSTLELGDSALYLCASSVEGGGGANVLTFGAGSRLTVL.

This clone has only a few counts. The rearrangement uses TRBV10-3 and TRBJ1-2; 7 positions agree with TRBD1. Germline values: CDR1 ENHRY, CDR2 SYGVKD. This CDR3 is built from 13 residues. J was trimmed by 2 bases and V by 6 bases; bases with no gene match: 3. The CDR3 region has the DNA TGTGCCATCAGGAGGACAGGAAACTATGGCTACACCTTC. Translated: CAIRRTGNYGYTF.

This clone was seen more than once but under ten times. This rearrangement joins TRBV7-9 to TRBJ2-4, with unresolved D. Between the trimmed V and J ends, which lost 3 bases and 6 bases, there was a span of 3 bases. This CDR3 comprises 11 residues. Germline CDR1 is SEHNR and CDR2 is FQNEAQ (reference sequence). The CDR3 loop is CASSLRNIQYF. CDR3 bases: TGTGCCAGCAGCTTGAGAAACATTCAGTACTTC.

The chain combines TRBV30 with TRBJ1-4; D not certain. CDR1 and CDR2 from the germline V gene are GTSNPN and SVGIG (reference sequence). This CDR3 contains 12 residues. Deletions cut 1 base from V and 15 bases from J, with 15 bases between. CDR3 amino acids: CAWSALGPGVFF. DNA for the CDR3: TGTGCCTGGAGTGCACTAGGTCCAGGAGTGTTTTTT.

The V gene is TRBV6-1, the J gene TRBJ1-1; D remains unclear. The CDR3 length is 13 residues. The germline V gene has CDR1 MNHNS and CDR2 SASEGT. The V end was cut by 6 bases, the J end by 1 base, with 9 bases between. CDR3 sequence (DNA): TGTGCCAGCAGGTTCGGGGAGAACACTGAAGCTTTCTTT. Protein: CASRFGENTEAFF.

The rearrangement links TRBV6-5 to TRBJ2-7, with 7 bases fitting TRBD2. V shed 8 bases and J 1 base; nucleotides not matched to a gene: 5. This CDR3 region has 13 residues. CDR1 and CDR2 (germline): MNHEY, SVGAGI. For the CDR3, the DNA is TGTGCCAGCCAGTCTAGCGGATCCTACGAGCAGTACTTC. This gives the protein CASQSSGSYEQYF.

The sample holds a few counts of this clone. The chain employs TRBV4-2 and TRBJ2-1; tentative D call: TRBD1 (5 bases). V was cut by 0 bases and J by 15 bases, with 15 bases left in between. Germline V lookup: CDR1 LGHNA, CDR2 YNFKEQ. The length of the CDR3 is 13 residues. The CDR3, as DNA: TGTGCCAGCAGCCAAGATCTGGGGCCACGTCGGTTCTTC. Its translation: CASSQDLGPRRFF.

This clone was counted a few times. DNA for the CDR3: TGTGCCAGCAAGTCGCAGGGGGTCACCGGGGAGCTGTTTTTT. Translated, it gives CASKSQGVTGELFF. This rearrangement joins TRBV28 to TRBJ2-2, with 7 bases lining up with TRBD1. The V segment lost 7 bases and the J segment 4 bases; nucleotides outside the gene matches: 6. The CDR3 extends over 14 amino acids. Germline CDR1 is MDHEN and CDR2 is SYDVKM.

This clone was found a few times. The genes are TRBV19 and TRBJ2-4, with D perhaps TRBD2 (6 bases). The CDR3 is 16 residues long. CDR1 and CDR2 from the germline V gene are LNHDA and SQIVND (reference sequence). Between the trimmed V and J ends, which lost 1 base and 1 base, there was a span of 11 bases. The chain's CDR3 is CASSIGRDVAKNIQYF. The CDR3 bases are TGTGCCAGTAGTATAGGGAGGGACGTGGCCAAAAACATTCAGTACTTC.

CDR3 DNA: TGCGCCAGCAGCCGACTAGGATTGGGCACAGATACGCAGTATTTT. As protein: CASSRLGLGTDTQYF. The J gene is TRBJ2-3, the V gene TRBV5-1; D is perhaps TRBD2 (6 bases). CDR1 SGHRS and CDR2 YFSETQ come from the germline V gene. V dropped 4 bases and J dropped 1 base, with 13 bases sitting between them. The CDR3 length is 15 residues.

The rearrangement joins TRBV19 to TRBJ2-7; 9 bases are a match to TRBD2. This CDR3 comprises 15 residues. J was trimmed by 0 bases and V by 4 bases; bases with no gene match: 4. Germline loops: CDR1 LNHDA, CDR2 SQIVND (reference sequence). Here the CDR3 reads CASSTTSGFSYEQYF. The CDR3 DNA follows: TGTGCCAGTAGTACGACTAGCGGCTTCTCCTACGAGCAGTACTTC.

This clone was picked up a small number of times. The rearrangement joins TRBV6-1 to TRBJ1-1; D gene uncertain. The V end was cut by 6 bases, the J end by 6 bases, with 11 bases between. The CDR3 loop spans 12 amino acids. Germline values: CDR1 MNHNS, CDR2 SASEGT. CDR3 sequence reads: CASRPYGAEAFF. CDR3 nucleotides: TGTGCCAGCAGACCGTACGGGGCTGAAGCTTTCTTT.

DNA for the CDR3: TGTGCCAGCAGCGGGGGCTCTAGCGGGGCATACAATGAGCAGTTCTTC. Protein: CASSGGSSGAYNEQFF. The chain combines TRBV5-4 with TRBJ2-1; 9 bases match TRBD2. The germline CDR1 and CDR2 sequences are SGHNT and YYREEE (reference sequence). The CDR3 has 16 amino acids. Trimming cost V 4 bases and J 4 bases; bases outside gene matches: 9. Full variable domain (outside the CDR3, taken from reference TRBV5-4 and TRBJ2-1): ETGVTQSPTHLIKTRGQQVTLRCSSQSGHNTVSWYQQALGQGPQFIFQYYREEENGRGNFPPRFSGLQFPNYSSELNVNALELDDSALYLCASSGGSSGAYNEQFFGPGTRLTVL.

The V and J genes are TRBV18 and TRBJ2-2; D unclear. Germline loops: CDR1 KGHSH, CDR2 LQKENI. With 4 bases removed from V and 4 bases from J, the gap between germline ends came to 10 bases. CDR3 length: 14 residues. The chain's CDR3 is CASSLLHGTGELFF. The DNA of the CDR3 is TGTGCCAGCTCACTACTGCACGGCACCGGGGAGCTGTTTTTT.

This clone was counted a few times. The chain is built from TRBV5-6 and TRBJ2-7, with D perhaps TRBD2 (6 bases). This CDR3 contains 17 residues. V lost 2 bases and J 5 bases, leaving 23 bases between the germline ends. The germline CDR1 and CDR2 sequences are SGHDT and YYEEEE. The CDR3 DNA reads TGTGCCAGCAGCTTCCGCGGGACGATACATAGGCGCAACGAGCAGTACTTC. Encoded protein: CASSFRGTIHRRNEQYF.

This chain connects TRBV18 to TRBJ2-1; a possible D gene is TRBD2 (5 bases). This CDR3 has 15 amino acids. Germline-derived CDR1 and CDR2 are KGHSH and LQKENI. With 1 base removed from V and 7 bases from J, the gap between germline ends came to 14 bases. In nucleotides, the CDR3 is TGTGCCAGCTCACCACATGCTAGCTTCGAAAATGAGCAGTTCTTC. Protein sequence: CASSPHASFENEQFF.

The V gene is TRBV6-6, the J gene TRBJ2-5, with D unresolved. This CDR3 comprises 11 residues. Germline V gene data show CDR1 as MNHNY and CDR2 as SVGAGI (reference sequence). The germline V and J ends were trimmed by 7 bases and 7 bases, with 10 bases remaining between them. Here the CDR3 reads CASTSLWTQYF. The CDR3 DNA sequence: TGTGCCAGCACTTCTCTGTGGACCCAGTACTTC.

V gene TRBV20-1 combines with J gene TRBJ2-1, with D possibly matching TRBD2 (5 bases). The CDR3 runs 10 residues. Germline assignment: CDR1 DFQATT and CDR2 SNEGSKA (reference sequence). Trimming pared 5 bases from V and 12 bases from J, leaving 11 bases between. The CDR3 region has the DNA TGCAGTGCTTCCAATGGGAGGCAGTTCTTC. Translation gives CSASNGRQFF.

The rearrangement links TRBV5-4 to TRBJ2-1; 7 nucleotides agree with TRBD2. Germline values: CDR1 SGHNT, CDR2 YYREEE (reference sequence). This CDR3 is 16 amino acids long. The junction had 5 bases not matched to a gene; V was cut back by 0 bases and J by 2 bases. In DNA form, the CDR3 reads TGTGCCAGCAGCTTGGCCCCGGGGGGACCCTACAATGAGCAGTTCTTC. Residues: CASSLAPGGPYNEQFF.

V is TRBV10-3 and J is TRBJ2-5, with TRBD1 matching 10 bases. The CDR3 sequence is 13 residues long. Germline CDR1 and CDR2: ENHRY and SYGVKD. V dropped 6 bases and J dropped 3; count of bases not matched to a gene: 1. The CDR3 sequence is CAIRGTGEETQYF. The CDR3 DNA reads TGTGCCATCAGGGGGACAGGGGAAGAGACCCAGTACTTC.

The genes are TRBV29-1 and TRBJ1-2, with 9 nucleotides matching TRBD1. The CDR3 is 14 amino acids. Germline loops: CDR1 SQVTM, CDR2 ANQGSEA. Trimming removed 4 bases from V and 2 bases from J; junction bases left unmatched: 5. CDR3 nucleotides: TGCAGCGTTGGGACAGGGGTAAACAACTATGGCTACACCTTC. Protein product: CSVGTGVNNYGYTF.

This clone showed up just a few times. V and J are TRBV6-5 and TRBJ2-7, with TRBD2 matching over 13 bases. J gave up 2 bases and V 6 bases, and 4 bases lay outside the gene matches. The CDR3 sequence is 15 residues long. Germline CDR1 MNHEY, CDR2 SVGAGI. CDR3 in DNA: TGTGCCAGCAGACAACTAGCGGGGGGGGCCTACGAGCAGTACTTC. Its translation is CASRQLAGGAYEQYF.